A single sample gave rise to the 4 T cell receptor beta chains below, sequenced in a study of identifying expanded T cells in peripheral blood. Profiled with immunoSEQ multiplex PCR; TCRdb holds only in-frame clones, not every one. The sample lists 84,000 or so clones; approximately 90% were seen once. Specimen: blood. The receptors stem from a person aged 18-69 years in good health.

The J gene is TRBJ2-1, the V gene TRBV7-9; D gene uncertain. The CDR3 sequence is 12 residues long. CDR1 and CDR2 (germline): SEHNR, FQNEAQ (reference sequence). Trimming shortened V by 5 bases and J by 6 bases, and 8 bases separated the two germline ends. This CDR3 reads CASSRKGNEQFF. The CDR3 bases are TGTGCCAGCAGCCGGAAGGGCAATGAGCAGTTCTTC. The whole variable domain, filled in from reference TRBV7-9 and TRBJ2-1, reads DTGVSQNPRHKITKRGQNVTFRCDPISEHNRLYWYRQTLGQGPEFLTYFQNEAQLEKSRLLSDRFSAERPKGSFSTLEIQRTEQGDSAMYLCASSRKGNEQFFGPGTRLTVL.

The V and J genes are TRBV10-3 and TRBJ2-1, with TRBD1 as a possible D gene (6 bases). The length of the CDR3 is 15 residues. Germline V gene sequence: CDR1 ENHRY, CDR2 SYGVKD. The V gene lost 5 bases and the J gene lost 9 bases, with 20 bases spanning the gap. CDR3 region: CAISLTGSLGSEQFF. DNA of the CDR3: TGTGCCATCAGTTTAACAGGGTCGCTTGGTAGTGAGCAGTTCTTC.

Only one count was recorded for this clone. The sample carries other DNA sequences with the same CDR3. The chain is built from TRBV18 and TRBJ2-7, with D perhaps given as TRBD1 or TRBD2 (5 bases each). This CDR3 contains 14 residues. Germline V CDR1 and CDR2: KGHSH, LQKENI. The germline V and J ends were trimmed by 6 bases and 2 bases, with 14 bases remaining between them. The CDR3: CASSPGTGAYEQYF. CDR3 sequence (DNA): TGTGCCAGCTCCCCCGGGACCGGAGCCTACGAGCAGTACTTC.

This clone was counted once. The V call is TRBV28, the J call TRBJ1-2, with TRBD1 matching 7 bases. V lost 4 bases, J lost 5 bases, and 10 bases stayed unmatched. Germline V CDR1 and CDR2: MDHEN, SYDVKM. The CDR3 is 15 amino acids. The CDR3 bases are TGTGCCAGCAGTTCACCGCGGACAGGCCCGTATGGCTACACCTTC. Translation gives CASSSPRTGPYGYTF.